This TCR beta chain was captured by sequencing in a study of cytomegalovirus exposure and HLA in healthy donors. CDR1 and CDR2 from the germline V gene are SGHNT and YYREEE (reference sequence). Trimming removed 0 bases from V and 7 bases from J, with 14 bases in between. This CDR3 is 15 amino acids long. PCR used 60 Vbeta primers and 13 Jbeta primers. Sequenced by immunoSEQ multiplex PCR; TCRdb stores in-frame clones only, minus some. Among some 180,000 clones listed, around 80% were seen once. This TCR was recovered from a woman in her sixties in good health and CMV-seropositive. V and J are TRBV5-4 and TRBJ1-5, with D tentatively TRBD1 (6 bases). Input material: PBMCs. CDR3 DNA: TGTGCCAGCAGCTTGGGTGCGGGGGGCGACCAGCCCCAGCATTTT. Protein product: CASSLGAGGDQPQHF.